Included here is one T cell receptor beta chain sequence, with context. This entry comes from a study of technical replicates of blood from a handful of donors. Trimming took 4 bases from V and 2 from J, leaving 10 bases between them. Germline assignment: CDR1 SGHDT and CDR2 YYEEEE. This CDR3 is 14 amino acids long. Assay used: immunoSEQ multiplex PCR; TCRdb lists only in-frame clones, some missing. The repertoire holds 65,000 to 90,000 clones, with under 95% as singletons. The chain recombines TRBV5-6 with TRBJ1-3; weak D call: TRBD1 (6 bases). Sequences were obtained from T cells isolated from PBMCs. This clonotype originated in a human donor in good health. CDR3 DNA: TGTGCCAGCAGCGTTGCAGGGGCTGGAAACACCATATATTTT. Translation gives CASSVAGAGNTIYF.